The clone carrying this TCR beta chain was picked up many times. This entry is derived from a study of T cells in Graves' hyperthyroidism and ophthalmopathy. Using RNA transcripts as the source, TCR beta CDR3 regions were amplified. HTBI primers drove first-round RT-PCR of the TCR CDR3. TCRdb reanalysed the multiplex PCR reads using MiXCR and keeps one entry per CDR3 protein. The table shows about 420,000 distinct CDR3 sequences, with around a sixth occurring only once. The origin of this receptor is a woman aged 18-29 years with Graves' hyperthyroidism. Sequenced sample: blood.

The CDR3 nucleotides read TGCGCCAGCAGCTTTGAGAGGAATGAGCAGTTCTTC. Translating gives CASSFERNEQFF. The chain uses TRBV5-1 and TRBJ2-1; D not resolved. V lost 2 bases to trimming and J lost 7 bases, with 7 bases between them. The CDR3 spans 12 residues. The germline V gene encodes CDR1 SGHRS and CDR2 YFSETQ. The full variable domain, completed using reference TRBV5-1 and TRBJ2-1, is KAGVTQTPRYLIKTRGQQVTLSCSPISGHRSVSWYQQTPGQGLQFLFEYFSETQRNKGNFPGRFSGRQFSNSRSEMNVSTLELGDSALYLCASSFERNEQFFGPGTRLTVL.